This is a list of T cell receptor beta chains from one sample in a study of shared clonotypes between healthy human individuals. Profiling relied on immunoSEQ multiplex PCR, and the TCRdb table lists in-frame clones only, not all of them. The repertoire holds about 2.4 million clones, with roughly 93% as singletons. Material: naive CD4+ T cells from PBMCs. The receptors shown here come from a man aged 18-30 years in good health. Some clones in this sample may be carry-over from other donors' samples. Each CDR3 is given with its conserved first and last residue. A D gene is named only where the DNA matches it firmly. Expanded clones are given a class, and other clones once, few, many or no size at all.

size	V	D	J	CDR3	DNA
NA	TRBV5-1	NA	TRBJ1-2	CASSLQGSNYGYTF	TGCGCCAGCAGCTTACAGGGAAGTAACTATGGCTACACCTTC
NA	TRBV7-9	NA	TRBJ1-1	CASSSGQSEAFF	TGTGCCAGCAGCTCTGGACAGAGTGAAGCTTTCTTT
NA	TRBV5-1	NA	TRBJ2-6	CASSLPKGDSSGANVLTF	TGCGCCAGCAGCCTTCCAAAGGGGGACTCCTCTGGGGCCAACGTCCTGACTTTC
NA	TRBV10-2	TRBD2	TRBJ2-7	CASSKGLAEGEQYF	TGCGCCAGCAGTAAGGGACTAGCGGAGGGGGAGCAGTACTTC
once	TRBV5-1	NA	TRBJ1-5	CASSLGPSSIYYQPQHF	TGCGCCAGCAGCTTGGGCCCCTCCTCTATCTACTATCAGCCCCAGCATTTT
NA	TRBV7-2	TRBD1	TRBJ1-5	CASSPRGTGLAYSNQPQHF	TGTGCCAGCAGCCCAAGAGGGACAGGGTTGGCCTATAGCAATCAGCCCCAGCATTTT
NA	TRBV6-1	TRBD2	TRBJ2-1	CASSPLAGGPGEQFF	TGTGCCAGCAGCCCACTAGCGGGAGGGCCGGGTGAGCAGTTCTTC
NA	TRBV28	TRBD1	TRBJ1-5	CASRDPGTGQHQPQHF	TGTGCCAGCAGAGACCCCGGGACAGGTCAGCATCAGCCCCAGCATTTT
NA	TRBV5-5	NA	TRBJ2-1	CASSFSPQWDNEQFF	TGTGCCAGCAGCTTCTCCCCCCAATGGGACAATGAGCAGTTCTTC
NA	TRBV15	NA	TRBJ1-3	CATSREISGNTIYF	TGTGCCACCAGCAGAGAGATCTCTGGAAACACCATATATTTT
once	TRBV18	NA	TRBJ2-1	CASSPGSFNEQFF	TGTGCCAGCTCACCCGGGAGTTTCAATGAGCAGTTCTTC
once	TRBV28	TRBD1	TRBJ2-1	CASNSDRDSYNEQFF	TGTGCCAGCAATTCCGACAGGGACTCCTACAATGAGCAGTTCTTC
once	TRBV5-4	TRBD1	TRBJ2-1	CASSPDKFKTGDEQFF	TGTGCCAGCAGCCCTGACAAATTTAAGACAGGGGATGAGCAGTTCTTC
NA	TRBV6-5	TRBD1	TRBJ2-2	CASSYTGGQSGELFF	TGTGCCAGCAGTTACACAGGGGGCCAGTCCGGGGAGCTGTTTTTT
NA	TRBV19	TRBD1	TRBJ1-5	CASSALTGTSNQPQHF	TGTGCCAGTAGTGCACTGACAGGGACTAGCAATCAGCCCCAGCATTTT
NA	TRBV4-3	NA	TRBJ2-3	CASSQRPRTDTQYF	TGCGCCAGCAGCCAACGACCCCGGACAGATACGCAGTATTTT
NA	TRBV7-6	TRBD1	TRBJ1-1	CASSSQGVTEAFF	TGTGCCAGCAGCTCACAGGGGGTCACTGAAGCTTTCTTT
NA	TRBV5-4	NA	TRBJ2-2	CASSPGGLNTGELFF	TGTGCCAGCAGCCCTGGGGGATTGAACACCGGGGAGCTGTTTTTT
NA	TRBV11-2	NA	TRBJ2-7	CASRSNRLQSYEQYF	TGTGCCAGCAGATCAAACAGGCTCCAATCCTACGAGCAGTACTTC
NA	TRBV28	NA	TRBJ2-4	CASSPPGLAKNIQYF	TGTGCCAGCAGCCCCCCGGGCCTAGCCAAAAACATTCAGTACTTC
NA	TRBV7-2	NA	TRBJ1-5	CASSPYNQPQHF	TGTGCCAGCAGCCCCTACAATCAGCCCCAGCATTTT
NA	TRBV15	NA	TRBJ2-1	CATSRGLGNNEQFF	TGTGCCACCAGCAGAGGACTAGGAAACAATGAGCAGTTCTTC
NA	TRBV7-9	NA	TRBJ1-3	CATDRSAGNTIYF	TGTGCCACCGACAGGTCAGCCGGAAACACCATATATTTT
NA	TRBV5-5	NA	TRBJ1-4	CASSFRVLNEKLFF	TGTGCCAGCAGCTTCCGGGTCCTTAATGAAAAACTGTTTTTT
once	TRBV5-4	NA	TRBJ2-7	CASSTDGWSTYEQYF	TGTGCCAGCAGCACCGACGGATGGTCAACCTACGAGCAGTACTTC
NA	TRBV5-1	NA	TRBJ1-1	CASSSSGWNTEAFF	TGCGCCAGCAGCTCCTCCGGGTGGAACACTGAAGCTTTCTTT
NA	TRBV19	TRBD2	TRBJ2-1	CASSNLAGNEQFF	TGTGCCAGTAGTAATCTAGCGGGGAATGAGCAGTTCTTC
NA	TRBV29-1	NA	TRBJ1-4	CSVAGAGEKLFF	TGCAGCGTTGCCGGGGCGGGGGAAAAACTGTTTTTT
NA	TRBV11-2	NA	TRBJ1-2	CASSPSQGINGYTF	TGTGCCAGCAGCCCTAGTCAGGGTATCAATGGCTACACCTTC
NA	TRBV5-1	TRBD1	TRBJ2-1	CASRQTGGSYNEQFF	TGCGCCAGCCGGCAGACAGGGGGCTCCTACAATGAGCAGTTCTTC
NA	TRBV25-1	NA	TRBJ2-2	CASTPRQANTGELFF	TGTGCCAGCACTCCGCGACAGGCTAACACCGGGGAGCTGTTTTTT
NA	TRBV7-3	NA	TRBJ2-1	CASSAGGTLGQFF	TGTGCCAGCAGCGCGGGCGGAACCTTGGGGCAGTTCTTC
NA	TRBV7-3	NA	TRBJ2-6	CASSLTRGLISGANVLTF	TGTGCCAGCAGCTTAACCCGGGGTCTTATCTCTGGGGCCAACGTCCTGACTTTC
NA	TRBV7-6	NA	TRBJ1-1	CASSLTGRTDTEAFF	TGTGCCAGCAGCTTAACGGGTCGGACAGACACTGAAGCTTTCTTT
few	TRBV19	NA	TRBJ2-2	CASSILGELFF	TGTGCCAGTAGTATCCTTGGGGAGCTGTTTTTT
NA	TRBV4-3	TRBD2	TRBJ2-3	CASSPSGSDTDTQYF	TGCGCCAGCAGCCCTAGCGGGAGTGACACAGATACGCAGTATTTT
NA	TRBV6-5	TRBD2	TRBJ2-1	CASKQAGVSYNEQFF	TGTGCCAGCAAGCAAGCGGGAGTCTCCTACAATGAGCAGTTCTTC
NA	TRBV25-1	NA	TRBJ2-5	CASSEFEVKETQYF	TGTGCCAGCAGTGAATTCGAAGTGAAAGAGACCCAGTACTTC
NA	TRBV30	TRBD1	TRBJ1-4	CAWTPGQGGEKLFF	TGTGCCTGGACGCCGGGACAGGGGGGAGAAAAACTGTTTTTT
NA	TRBV5-4	NA	TRBJ2-3	CASSFGGYTTDTQYF	TGTGCCAGCAGCTTTGGCGGCTATACCACAGATACGCAGTATTTT
NA	TRBV7-3	TRBD1	TRBJ1-1	CASSFDRGRTEAFF	TGTGCCAGCAGCTTCGACAGGGGAAGGACTGAAGCTTTCTTT
NA	TRBV7-9	NA	TRBJ2-5	CASSLADRPRSGTQYF	TGTGCCAGCAGCTTAGCCGACAGACCAAGGTCGGGGACCCAGTACTTC
NA	TRBV20-1	NA	TRBJ1-2	CSARDRGGYTF	TGCAGTGCTAGAGACAGGGGTGGCTACACCTTC
NA	TRBV28	TRBD1	TRBJ1-5	CASNPGQGVGNQPQHF	TGTGCCAGCAACCCAGGACAGGGGGTCGGCAATCAGCCCCAGCATTTT
NA	TRBV6-6	NA	TRBJ1-1	CASSRIGRDTEAFF	TGTGCCAGCAGCAGGATAGGGCGGGACACTGAAGCTTTCTTT
NA	TRBV28	TRBD1	TRBJ1-3	CASSFFQGAPSSGNTIYF	TGTGCCAGCAGTTTTTTCCAGGGGGCCCCCAGCTCTGGAAACACCATATATTTT
NA	TRBV18	NA	TRBJ2-7	CASSGTRVNEQYF	TGTGCCAGCTCAGGAACCAGGGTCAACGAGCAGTACTTC
NA	TRBV12-2	NA	TRBJ2-7	CASRLALVREKPYEQYF	TGTGCAAGTCGCTTAGCGCTGGTCAGGGAAAAACCCTACGAGCAGTACTTC
NA	TRBV6-5	TRBD1	TRBJ1-2	CASSKIGTGRWGYTF	TGTGCCAGCAGCAAAATCGGGACAGGCCGTTGGGGCTACACCTTC
NA	TRBV18	TRBD2	TRBJ2-1	CASSRPSGRRPYNEQFF	TGTGCCAGCTCGCGCCCTAGCGGGAGGCGGCCCTACAATGAGCAGTTCTTC
NA	TRBV7-9	NA	TRBJ2-3	CASTEGPTAGKFDTQYF	TGTGCCAGCACGGAAGGCCCGACGGCAGGGAAGTTCGATACGCAGTATTTT
NA	TRBV5-1	TRBD1	TRBJ2-7	CASSRDSYEQYF	TGCGCCAGCAGCAGGGACAGCTACGAGCAGTACTTC
NA	TRBV15	NA	TRBJ1-1	CATSRDYGNTEAFF	TGTGCCACCAGCAGAGATTACGGTAACACTGAAGCTTTCTTT
NA	TRBV15	TRBD1	TRBJ1-2	CATSRTTGGSGYTF	TGTGCCACCAGCAGAACTACAGGGGGTAGCGGCTACACCTTC
few	TRBV19	NA	TRBJ1-1	CASRGHVRAFF	TGTGCCAGTAGGGGACACGTGAGAGCTTTCTTT
NA	TRBV6-1	NA	TRBJ1-2	CASSEMVRLVGRDGYTF	TGTGCCAGCAGTGAAATGGTTAGGTTGGTGGGGCGGGATGGCTACACCTTC
NA	TRBV5-1	TRBD2	TRBJ2-5	CASSRRLAGDEETQYF	TGCGCCAGCAGCCGCCGACTAGCGGGAGATGAGGAGACCCAGTACTTC
NA	TRBV4-1	NA	TRBJ2-7	CASSPPLASSSYEQYF	TGCGCCAGCAGCCCCCCCCTGGCGTCCAGCTCCTACGAGCAGTACTTC